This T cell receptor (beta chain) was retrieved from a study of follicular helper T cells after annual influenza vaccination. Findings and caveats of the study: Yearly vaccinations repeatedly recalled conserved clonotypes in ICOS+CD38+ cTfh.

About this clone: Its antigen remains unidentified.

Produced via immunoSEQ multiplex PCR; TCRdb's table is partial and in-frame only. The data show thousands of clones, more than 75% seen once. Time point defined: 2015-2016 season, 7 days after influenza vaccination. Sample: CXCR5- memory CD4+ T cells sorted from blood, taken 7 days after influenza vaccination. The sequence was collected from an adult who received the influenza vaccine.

The CDR3 nucleotides read TGTGCCAGCAGTGAAGGTCGGCGGGGATTCCAGGAAGGCTACACCTTC. Protein: CASSEGRRGFQEGYTF. This chain connects TRBV6-1 to TRBJ1-2; D unresolved. Germline V lookup: CDR1 MNHNS, CDR2 SASEGT. Trimming took 1 base from V and 8 from J, leaving 20 bases between them. This CDR3 comprises 16 residues.